Below, 20 T cell receptor beta chains from the same sample are listed, as sequenced in a study of tumor-infiltrating lymphocytes in oesophageal squamous cell carcinoma. MiXCR, applied by TCRdb to the PCR reads, yields one record per CDR3 protein. The sample carries about 21,000 distinct CDR3 sequences, 30% to 40% recorded once. Specimen: esophageal tumor tissue. The receptors come from a male donor with esophageal squamous cell carcinoma.

This clonotype has a count of ten or more. This may arise from a read error, as a much more abundant clone is one base away. This chain's CDR3 is CATSEAYNEQYF. The CDR3 DNA sequence: TGTGCCACCTCAGAGGCCTACAATGAGCAGTACTTC. The gene calls are TRBV24-1 and TRBJ2-1, with no clear D. The end of the DNA aligns better with TRBJ2-7, so the J call may be wrong. CDR3 length: 12 amino acids. Looked up from germline, CDR1 is KGHDR and CDR2 is SFDVKD.

This sequence joins TRBV29-1 and TRBJ1-2; D gene ambiguous. Germline V gene lookup returns CDR1 SQVTM and CDR2 ANQGSEA. V dropped 0 bases and J dropped 5 bases, with 13 bases sitting between them. This CDR3 has 14 amino acids. The CDR3 loop is CSVEDHRVGYGYTF. As DNA, the CDR3 is TGCAGCGTTGAAGATCACCGGGTCGGGTATGGCTACACCTTC.

This clonotype was seen repeatedly, ten times or more. A much larger clone lies a single base off, so this may be a read error. The V and J genes are TRBV24-1 and TRBJ2-7; D is tentatively TRBD1 or TRBD2 (5 bases each). Trimming removed 7 bases at V and 7 bases at J, with 16 bases between. The CDR3 is 13 residues long. Germline V gene lookup returns CDR1 KGHDR and CDR2 SFDVKD. This CDR3 is CATRKGARDEQYF. The CDR3 DNA is TGTGCCACCAGGAAGGGAGCCAGGGATGAGCAGTACTTC.

This clonotype was seen more than once but under ten times. The rearrangement links TRBV9 to TRBJ1-2, with D perhaps matching TRBD1 (5 bases). Trimming removed 0 bases at V and 6 bases at J, with 9 bases between. Germline V gives CDR1 SGDLS, CDR2 YYNGEE. The length of the CDR3 is 13 residues. CDR3: CASSVGGVDGYTF. The CDR3 DNA sequence: TGTGCCAGCAGCGTAGGGGGGGTGGATGGCTACACCTTC.

This clonotype came up many times. V usage is TRBV5-1 and J usage is TRBJ1-2, with no clear D. The CDR3 covers 13 residues. The V gene's germline CDR1 is SGHRS and CDR2 YFSETQ. V was clipped by 5 bases and J by 1 base, with 9 bases between them. In DNA, the CDR3 is TGCGCCAGCAGACTAGAGTTTAACTATGGCTACACCTTC. Translation gives CASRLEFNYGYTF.

Many counts were recorded for this clonotype. A read error may explain this, as a much larger clone is one base away. This rearrangement joins TRBV12-3 or TRBV12-4 to TRBJ2-5; 9 bases are a match to TRBD1. J lost 11 bases, V lost 7 bases, and 14 bases had no gene match. The CDR3 has 14 residues. The CDR3 here is CASTWTGADNEQYF. DNA of the CDR3: TGTGCCAGCACCTGGACAGGGGCGGACAATGAGCAGTACTTC.

This clonotype has just a few counts. Compared with germline, one end of the junction differs, possibly owing to a read error. The rearrangement joins TRBV6-1 to TRBJ1-6; D uncertain. The germline gives CDR1 MNHNS, CDR2 SASEGT. CDR3 length equals 12 residues. The CDR3 region is CASSDWVETQYF. The CDR3, as DNA: TGTGCCAGCAGTGATTGGGTGGAGACCCAGTACTTT.

In its sample, this clonotype was seen many times. It may be a read error: a sequence one base away is much more abundant. The chain is built from TRBV7-9 and TRBJ2-1; 8 bases are shared with TRBD2. The J call may be in error: the DNA end matches TRBJ2-7 better. Germline V lookup: CDR1 SEHNR, CDR2 FQNEAQ (reference sequence). CDR3 length: 16 amino acids. The CDR3 sequence is CASSQIGGGFYNEQYF. The CDR3 DNA is TGTGCCAGCAGCCAGATCGGCGGGGGGTTCTACAATGAGCAGTACTTC.

This clonotype was picked up a small number of times. A single base separates this from a much larger clone, so it may be a read error. The CDR3 is CASSVTGLTGELYF. DNA for the CDR3: TGCGCCAGCAGCGTGACAGGGCTCACCGGGGAGCTGTATTTT. V and J are TRBV5-1 and TRBJ2-3; 7 bases map to TRBD1. Per the germline V gene, CDR1 is SGHRS and CDR2 is YFSETQ. The CDR3 is 14 residues long. V lost 4 bases, J lost 14 bases, and 16 bases stayed unmatched.

A word on this clonotype: A junction end diverges from the germline sequence, so it may reflect a read error. J is TRBJ2-6 and V is TRBV10-1; D perhaps matches TRBD1 (6 bases). Looked up from germline, CDR1 is WNHNN and CDR2 is SYGVQD (reference sequence). This CDR3 region has 10 residues. The CDR3 sequence is CARETGRLRF. DNA of the CDR3: TGCGCCAGGGAGACAGGCAGGCTTCGGTTC.

This clonotype was seen repeatedly, ten times or more. This rearrangement joins TRBV7-8 to TRBJ2-7; 10 bases line up with TRBD1. With V trimmed by 5 bases and J by 4 bases, 8 bases remained unmatched. Germline values: CDR1 SGHVS, CDR2 FQNEAQ. This CDR3 is built from 15 residues. CDR3 protein: CASSARGGQGYEQYF. For the CDR3, the DNA is TGTGCCAGCAGCGCAAGGGGGGGACAGGGGTACGAGCAGTACTTC.

Points on this clonotype: Compared with germline, one end of the junction differs, possibly owing to a read error. In DNA form, the CDR3 reads TGTGCCAGCAGCTCTCTCTCCCACAATGAGCAGTTCTTC. Amino acid sequence: CASSSLSHNEQFF. The J gene is TRBJ2-5, the V gene TRBV7-6; D unresolved. The J call is doubtful: the DNA matches TRBJ2-1 better. This CDR3 has 13 amino acids. CDR1 SGHVS and CDR2 FNYEAQ come from the germline V gene.

The chain recombines TRBV11-2 with TRBJ1-2; a possible D gene is TRBD1 (5 bases). The CDR3 runs 15 residues. Germline V gives CDR1 SGHAT, CDR2 FQNNGV. The germline V and J ends were trimmed by 1 base and 8 bases, with 17 bases remaining between them. The CDR3 loop reads CASSLGGHPSAGYTF. The CDR3 DNA is TGTGCCAGCAGCTTAGGTGGACATCCCTCAGCGGGCTACACCTTC.

By share, this clonotype counts as medium-sized. The rearrangement uses TRBV7-8 and TRBJ1-2, with D maybe TRBD1 (5 bases). From germline, CDR1 is SGHVS and CDR2 FQNEAQ. The CDR3 spans 15 residues. V lost 1 base and J lost 4, with 13 bases in between. CDR3 coding DNA: TGTGCCAGCAGCTTAGAACCAGGGCTTGGCTATGGCTACACCTTC. This sequence encodes CASSLEPGLGYGYTF.

This clonotype was counted many times. V gene TRBV6-1 combines with J gene TRBJ1-3, with unresolved D. The CDR3 runs 11 residues. Between the trimmed V and J ends, which lost 6 bases and 7 bases, there was a span of 7 bases. Germline assignment: CDR1 MNHNS and CDR2 SASEGT. In nucleotides, the CDR3 is TGTGCCAGCAGGCACTCGAACACCATATATTTT. Translated, it gives CASRHSNTIYF.

About this clonotype itself: Since a much larger clone is just one base distant, this may be a read error. The rearrangement links TRBV5-6 to TRBJ2-7, with D unclear. The CDR3 has 11 amino acids. Trimming took 2 bases from V and 7 from J, leaving 7 bases between them. Germline values: CDR1 SGHDT, CDR2 YYEEEE. The CDR3 nucleotides are TGTGCCAGCAGCTTTTTGGCTGAGCAGTACTTC. Amino acid sequence: CASSFLAEQYF.

The table lists this clonotype with a few counts. V and J are TRBV18 and TRBJ1-1, with D perhaps TRBD1 (5 bases). Germline-derived CDR1 and CDR2 are KGHSH and LQKENI. The CDR3 extends over 11 amino acids. V dropped 2 bases and J dropped 11 bases, with 9 bases sitting between them. CDR3 sequence (DNA): TGTGCCAGCTCACCAAGGGACGGCGCTTTCTTT. This translates into CASSPRDGAFF.

V is TRBV7-2 and J is TRBJ2-1; D is unresolved. Per germline, CDR1 SGHTA and CDR2 FQGNSA. V was trimmed by 2 bases and J by 0 bases, leaving 11 bases between them. CDR3 size: 16 residues. Written as DNA, the CDR3 is TGTGCCAGCAGCTTAATGTGGGGTAGCTCCTACAATGAGCAGTTCTTC. Its protein product is CASSLMWGSSYNEQFF.

This clonotype has a single count. The genes are TRBV11-2 and TRBJ2-7; D possibly corresponds to TRBD1 (5 bases). TRBJ2-5 matches the DNA end more closely, so the J call is doubtful. CDR1 SGHAT and CDR2 FQNNGV come from the germline V gene. This CDR3 is 14 amino acids long. CDR3 region: CASSLGQRQETQYF. For the CDR3, the DNA is TGTGCCAGCAGCTTAGGACAGAGACAAGAGACCCAGTACTTC.

This clonotype was observed a few times. The chain recombines TRBV7-2 with TRBJ2-3; 10 bases match TRBD2. Looked up from germline, CDR1 is SGHTA and CDR2 is FQGNSA. The CDR3 has 16 amino acids. V dropped 1 base and J dropped 4; count of bases not matched to a gene: 5. Here the CDR3 DNA reads TGTGCCAGCAGCTTAGGGGCTAGCGGGAGTCCAGATACGCAGTATTTT. Translated, it gives CASSLGASGSPDTQYF.